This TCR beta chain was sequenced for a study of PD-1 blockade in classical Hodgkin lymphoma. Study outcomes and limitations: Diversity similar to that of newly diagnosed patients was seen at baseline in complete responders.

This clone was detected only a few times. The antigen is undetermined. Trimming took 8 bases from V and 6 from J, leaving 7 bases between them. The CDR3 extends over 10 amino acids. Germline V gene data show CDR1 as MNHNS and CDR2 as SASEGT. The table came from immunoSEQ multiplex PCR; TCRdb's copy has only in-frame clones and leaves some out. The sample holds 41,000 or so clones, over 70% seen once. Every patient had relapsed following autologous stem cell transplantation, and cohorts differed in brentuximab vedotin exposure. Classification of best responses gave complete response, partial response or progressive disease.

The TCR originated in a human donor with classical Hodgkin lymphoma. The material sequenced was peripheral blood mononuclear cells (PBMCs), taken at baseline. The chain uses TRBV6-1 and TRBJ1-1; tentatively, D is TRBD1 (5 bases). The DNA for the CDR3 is TGTGCCAGCGTGGGGCCTGAAGCTTTCTTT. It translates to CASVGPEAFF.